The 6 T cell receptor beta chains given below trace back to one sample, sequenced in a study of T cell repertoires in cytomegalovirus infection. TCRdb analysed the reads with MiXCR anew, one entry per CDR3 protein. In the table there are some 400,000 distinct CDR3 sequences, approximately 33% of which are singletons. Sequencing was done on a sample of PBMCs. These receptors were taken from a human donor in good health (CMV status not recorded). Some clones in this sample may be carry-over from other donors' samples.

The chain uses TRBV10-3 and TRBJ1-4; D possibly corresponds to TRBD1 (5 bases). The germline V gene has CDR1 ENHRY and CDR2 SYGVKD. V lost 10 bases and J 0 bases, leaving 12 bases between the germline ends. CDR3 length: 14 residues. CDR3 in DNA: TGTGCCACCAGCGCAGGGTCAACTAATGAAAAACTGTTTTTT. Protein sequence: CATSAGSTNEKLFF.

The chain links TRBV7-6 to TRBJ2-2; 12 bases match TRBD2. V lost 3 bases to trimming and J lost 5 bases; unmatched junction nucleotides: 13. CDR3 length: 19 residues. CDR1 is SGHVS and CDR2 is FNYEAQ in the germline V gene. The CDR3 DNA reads TGTGCCAGCAGCTTCCCTCCACTAGCGGGGGGAAGAGAAACCGGGGAGCTGTTTTTT. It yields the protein CASSFPPLAGGRETGELFF.

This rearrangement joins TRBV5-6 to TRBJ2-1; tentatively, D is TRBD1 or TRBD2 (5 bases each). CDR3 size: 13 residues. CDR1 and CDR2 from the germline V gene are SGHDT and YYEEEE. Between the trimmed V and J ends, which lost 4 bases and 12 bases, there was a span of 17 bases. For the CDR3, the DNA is TGTGCCAGCAGCCCCGTGGGGGAATCTCGGCAGTTCTTC. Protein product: CASSPVGESRQFF.

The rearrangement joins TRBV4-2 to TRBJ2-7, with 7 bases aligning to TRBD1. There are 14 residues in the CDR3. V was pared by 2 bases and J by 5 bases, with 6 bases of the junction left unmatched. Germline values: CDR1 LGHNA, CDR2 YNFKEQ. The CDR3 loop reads CASSQLRTGDEQYF. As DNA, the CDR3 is TGTGCCAGCAGCCAACTGCGCACAGGGGACGAGCAGTACTTC.

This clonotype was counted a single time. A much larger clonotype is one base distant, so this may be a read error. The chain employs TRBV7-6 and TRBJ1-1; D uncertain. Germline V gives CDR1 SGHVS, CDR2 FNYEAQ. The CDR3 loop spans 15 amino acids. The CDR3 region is CASSLNPESNTEALF. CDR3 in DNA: TGTGCCAGCAGCTTAAATCCGGAGTCGAACACTGAAGCTTTATTT.

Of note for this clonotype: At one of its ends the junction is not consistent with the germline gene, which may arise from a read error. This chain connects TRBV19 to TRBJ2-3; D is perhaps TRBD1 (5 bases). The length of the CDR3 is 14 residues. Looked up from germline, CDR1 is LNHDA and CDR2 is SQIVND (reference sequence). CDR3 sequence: CAISIRGSTDTQYF. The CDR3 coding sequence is TGTGCCATTAGTATAAGGGGAAGCACAGATACGCAGTATTTT.